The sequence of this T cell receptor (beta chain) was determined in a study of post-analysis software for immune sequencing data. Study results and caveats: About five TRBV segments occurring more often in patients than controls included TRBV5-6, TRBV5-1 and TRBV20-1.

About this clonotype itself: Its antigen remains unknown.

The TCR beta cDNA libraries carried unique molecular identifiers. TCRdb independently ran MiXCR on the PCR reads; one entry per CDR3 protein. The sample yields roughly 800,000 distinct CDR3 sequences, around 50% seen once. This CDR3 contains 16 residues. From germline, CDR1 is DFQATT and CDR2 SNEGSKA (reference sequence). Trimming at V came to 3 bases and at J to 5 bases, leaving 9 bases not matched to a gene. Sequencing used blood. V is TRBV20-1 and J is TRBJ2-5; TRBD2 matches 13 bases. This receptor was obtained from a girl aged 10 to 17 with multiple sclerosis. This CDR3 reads CSARRPGLAGDETQYF. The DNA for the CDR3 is TGCAGTGCTAGGCGCCCCGGACTAGCGGGAGACGAGACCCAGTACTTC.